This TCR beta chain originates from a study of blood T cell repertoires in COVID-19 (TCRdb year 2020). For the study in its entirety: Samples covering the acute and convalescent phases of COVID-19 were provided by collaborators in the United States, Italy and Spain. The dataset comprised deeply sampled blood TCRbeta repertoires from subjects exposed to, actively infected with, or recovered from COVID-19. Samples came from the ongoing ImmuneRACE study (first 160 participants) plus 1,254 subjects from 6 global collaborators. The material from the prospective study consisted of cDNA or gDNA derived from T cells, B-cell-depleted T cells, or PBMCs. Sample metadata almost always included a de-identified subject ID, COVID-19 status, age in years and sex. The repertoires were made available in a free public database intended to serve as a resource for research on the immune response to SARS-CoV-2. HLA class I and class II types, where available, came from metadata supplied by the sample provider rather than from assay-based typing.

The immunoSEQ Assay, a bias-controlled multiplex PCR, was used to amplify TCRbeta CDR3 regions from genomic DNA. Per the authors' processing: The number of nucleated cells in each sample was estimated from the amplification of reference gene primers within the assay. To quantify the absolute abundance of each unique TCRbeta CDR3 rearrangement, sequence reads were collapsed and filtered. For each sample, productive Simpson clonality was calculated as the square root of Simpson's diversity index across productive rearrangements. Entries here come from immuneACCESS through TCRdb and include only in-frame sequences with V and J called. Some clones fail to appear in such tables; in the studies checked, an unresolved V gene covers under half of the shortfall, and the cause of the remainder is unknown. V, J and clone size were drawn from that table, and D and trimming were deduced from the DNA. The sample data list hundreds of thousands of clones, and about nine tenths of these were observed just once. Under 9.5% of the sample is held by the ten biggest clonotypes.

The junction shows trimming of 1 base on V and 7 bases on J, plus 8 bases between the germline ends. Inclusive of the bounding cysteine and phenylalanine, the CDR3 is 13 residues long. Of the read, only the CDR3 DNA is kept; its 39 bases are in frame from base 1. From a lookup of the germline V gene, CDR1 and CDR2 are ENHRY and SYGVKD. Here is what the overall study found, with its caveats: The amount of clinical and demographic metadata varied by source and participant and was provided uncurated.

In the prospective study, participants were roughly 18 to 100 years old, resided in 25 or so geographic areas of the United States, and were enrolled through a virtual design. In the prospective study, participants were assigned to cohorts based on the clinical history participants reported in a screening survey and a study questionnaire. Recovered participants in ImmuneRACE Cohort 3 were defined as having two consecutive negative NP/OP PCR tests, clearance from a healthcare professional, or resolution of symptoms. Each participant in the prospective study had whole blood, serum and a nasopharyngeal or oropharyngeal swab collected by mobile phlebotomists. Additional blood draws and questionnaires over an approximately 2-month period could optionally be provided by prospective study participants. Prospective study blood samples were shipped either frozen or at room temperature before DNA extraction.

Regarding this clone: It lacks a known antigen. Base-call qualities are not available, and no considerably larger clone is one nucleotide away.

The chain links TRBV10-3 with TRBJ1-5, with an unclear D gene assignment. The receptor was derived from an older woman who had recovered from COVID-19. The sequencing input was PBMCs or T cells enriched from blood (not recorded which). This receptor carries the CDR3 CAISEWAGQPQHF. Here is the DNA: TGTGCCATCAGTGAGTGGGCGGGGCAGCCCCAGCATTTT.